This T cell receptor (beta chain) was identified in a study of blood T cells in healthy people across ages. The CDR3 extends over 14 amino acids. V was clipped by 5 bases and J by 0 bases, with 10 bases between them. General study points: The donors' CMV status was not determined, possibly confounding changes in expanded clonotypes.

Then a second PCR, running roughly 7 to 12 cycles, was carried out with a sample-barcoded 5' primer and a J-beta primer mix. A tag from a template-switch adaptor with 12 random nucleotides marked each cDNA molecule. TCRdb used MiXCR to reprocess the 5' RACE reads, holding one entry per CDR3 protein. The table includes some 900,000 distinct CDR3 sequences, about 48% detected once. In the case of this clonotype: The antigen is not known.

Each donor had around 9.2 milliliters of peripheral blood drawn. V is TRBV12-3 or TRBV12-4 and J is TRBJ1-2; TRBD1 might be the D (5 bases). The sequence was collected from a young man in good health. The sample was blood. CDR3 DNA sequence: TGTGCCAGCAGTCCTGGGGGGGCTAACTATGGCTACACCTTC. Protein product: CASSPGGANYGYTF.